This TCR beta chain was sequenced during a study of identical twins' blood T cells. TCRdb re-called the 5' RACE reads through MiXCR, storing one row per CDR3 protein. Here the sample spans hundreds of thousands of distinct CDR3 sequences, around 30% being singletons. Germline V gene lookup returns CDR1 DFQATT and CDR2 SNEGSKA (reference sequence). The CDR3 runs to 14 residues. About this clonotype: At one of its ends the junction is not consistent with the germline gene, which may arise from a read error.

Three pairs of healthy female monozygous twins were the donors. Likely shared infections and vaccines: all three twin pairs were reared together. Input material: PBMCs. The chain combines TRBV20-1 with TRBJ1-1; a weak D match, TRBD1 (6 bases). The source is a woman between 18 and 50 years old in good health. The CDR3 sequence: CSARKQGPGTEAFF. CDR3 bases: TGCAGTGCTAGGAAACAGGGCCCGGGAACTGAAGCCTTCTTT.